This T cell receptor beta chain originates from a study of yellow fever vaccine responses in identical twins. Findings of the study overall: Twins' vaccine T cell responses reportedly seemed partly convergent and partly personalized.

V lost 11 bases to trimming and J lost 6 bases, with 8 bases between them. Germline V gene lookup returns CDR1 SGHAT and CDR2 FQDESV (reference sequence). CDR3 length: 9 amino acids. This clonotype has just one count. Its antigen remains unknown. MiXCR was run by TCRdb on the RT-PCR reads, yielding one entry per CDR3 protein. The table lists approximately 11,000 distinct CDR3 sequences, roughly 82% of them singletons. This clonotype was obtained from a woman under 30 who received the yellow fever vaccine. This chain joins TRBV11-1 and TRBJ2-7; no clear D gene. Sample: T cells from blood (PBMCs), unsorted or a sorted subset (not recorded which), taken before or after yellow fever vaccination (not recorded which). As DNA, the CDR3 is TGTGCCGTTGGTGGCGAGCAGTACTTC. Protein sequence: CAVGGEQYF.